This TCR beta chain came from a study of T-cell reconstitution after alpha-beta-depleted transplantation in children (dated by TCRdb to 2016 to 2017). For the study in its entirety: T-cell immune reconstitution after TCRalphabeta/CD19-depleted allogeneic hematopoietic cell transplantation in children was quantitatively tracked in the study by means of TCR repertoire profiling. General conclusions and limits of the study: Over subsequent months, a decline in hyperexpanded clone frequencies was noted, and after one year, T-cell counts and TCRbeta diversity were mostly ascribed to newly produced T cells. In some patients, high TCRbeta diversity at day 60 was attributed to recipient T cells and intrathymic progenitors that had survived conditioning. Apparently early alphabetaT-cell count recovery about two months after transplant reportedly relied on only several hundred rapidly expanded clones derived from non-depleted graft cells.

The library was generated by PCR. The listed sequencing device is Illumina HiSeq 2500. Molecular barcoding was employed in the preparation of TCR libraries, with unique molecular identifiers being used to normalize TCRbeta repertoire quantification. The public reads were reanalyzed by TCRdb: fastp trimming at Q25, MiXCR alignment, in-frame beta chains only. Each record represents a unique CDR3 protein, reported with the most common genes and DNA among its rows. The sample includes around 580,000 distinct CDR3 sequences, with roughly 23% observed a single time. The ten largest clones represent over 12% of the sample. Reading the label with the study, this specimen's treatment or condition is: allogeneic hematopoietic cell transplantation with graft depleted of TCRalphabeta T cells and CD19 B cells. The children who served as transplant recipients had been given grafts of TCRalphabeta/CD19-depleted allogeneic hematopoietic cells.

Turning to this clonotype: Its antigen is still unknown. No base-level quality is on record; no much larger clone is a single base apart.

The CDR3 holds 14 amino acids from the cysteine to the phenylalanine. Only CDR3 DNA is held: 42 bases, read in frame from base 1. Germline trimming: 7 bases from V, 6 bases from J; junction bases outside gene matches: 11. The sequence joins TRBV12-3 or TRBV12-4 to TRBJ2-7, with TRBD2 matching 8 junction bases. This specimen consisted of PBMCs, mostly from graft donor cells, obtained 360 days after TCRalphabeta/CD19-depleted stem cell transplant. This receptor was identified in a boy under two years old who had a stem cell transplant for acute myeloid leukemia, so the T cells may come from the graft donor. The CDR3 has the sequence CASTQRTSRGEQYF. The nucleotides are TGTGCCAGCACTCAAAGGACTAGCAGAGGCGAGCAGTACTTC.